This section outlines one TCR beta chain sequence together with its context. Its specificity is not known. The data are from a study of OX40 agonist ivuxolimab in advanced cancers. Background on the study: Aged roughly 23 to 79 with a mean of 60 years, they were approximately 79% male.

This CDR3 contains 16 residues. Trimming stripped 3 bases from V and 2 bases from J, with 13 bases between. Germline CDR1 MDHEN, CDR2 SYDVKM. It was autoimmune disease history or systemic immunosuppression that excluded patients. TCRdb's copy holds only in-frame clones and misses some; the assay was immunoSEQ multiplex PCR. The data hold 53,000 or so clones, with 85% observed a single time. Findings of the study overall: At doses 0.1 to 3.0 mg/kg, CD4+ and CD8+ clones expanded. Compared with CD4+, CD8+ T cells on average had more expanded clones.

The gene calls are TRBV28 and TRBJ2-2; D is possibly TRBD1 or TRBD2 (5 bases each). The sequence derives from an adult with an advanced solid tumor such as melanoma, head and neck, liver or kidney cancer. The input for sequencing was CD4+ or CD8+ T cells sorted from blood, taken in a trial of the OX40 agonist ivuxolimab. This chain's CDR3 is CASSFSGTANTGELFF. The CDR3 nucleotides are TGTGCCAGCAGTTTTTCCGGGACGGCAAACACCGGGGAGCTGTTTTTT.